This T cell receptor (beta chain) emerged from a study of blood T cell repertoires in COVID-19. Study in general: PBMCs, B-cell-depleted T cells, or T cells were the source of the cDNA or gDNA that made up the material.

Trimming stripped 4 bases from V and 3 bases from J, with 22 bases between. This CDR3 contains 18 residues. Germline CDR1 reads SGDLS; CDR2 reads YYNGEE. The repertoire was sequenced with immunoSEQ multiplex PCR; TCRdb's copy has only in-frame clones and lacks some. In the table there are 300,000 to 400,000 clones, more than 75% of which are singletons. Sequenced: PBMCs or T cells enriched from blood (not recorded which). The V and J genes are TRBV9 and TRBJ2-2, with a possible D match to TRBD2 (7 bases). This TCR came from a woman aged 30 to 39 who had recovered from COVID-19. CDR3 in amino acids: CASSPTFRGGGYTGELFF. The CDR3 DNA sequence: TGTGCCAGCAGCCCCACGTTCAGGGGAGGGGGTTACACCGGGGAGCTGTTTTTT.